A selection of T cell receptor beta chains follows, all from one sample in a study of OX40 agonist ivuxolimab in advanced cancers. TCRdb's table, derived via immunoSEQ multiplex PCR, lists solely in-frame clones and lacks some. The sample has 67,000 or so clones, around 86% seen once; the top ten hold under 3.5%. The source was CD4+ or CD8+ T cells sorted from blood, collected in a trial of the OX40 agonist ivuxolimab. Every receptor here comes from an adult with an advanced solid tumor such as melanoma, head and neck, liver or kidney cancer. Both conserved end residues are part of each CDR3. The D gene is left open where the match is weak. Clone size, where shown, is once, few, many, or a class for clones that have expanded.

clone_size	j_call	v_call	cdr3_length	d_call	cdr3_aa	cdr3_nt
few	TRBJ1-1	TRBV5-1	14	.	CASSQGLRGTEAFF	TGCGCCAGCAGCCAGGGACTTAGGGGGACTGAAGCTTTCTTT
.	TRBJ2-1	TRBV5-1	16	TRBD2	CASSISGVGSYNEQFF	TGCGCCAGCAGCATAAGCGGGGTCGGCTCCTACAATGAGCAGTTCTTC
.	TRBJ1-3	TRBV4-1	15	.	CASSQAVPPGNTIYF	TGCGCCAGCAGCCAAGCAGTCCCTCCCGGAAACACCATATATTTT
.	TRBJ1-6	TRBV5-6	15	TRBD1	CASSFGTGANSPLHF	TGTGCCAGCAGCTTCGGGACAGGGGCGAATTCACCCCTCCACTTT
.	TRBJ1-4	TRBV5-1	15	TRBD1	CASSLEGQGARKLFF	TGCGCCAGCAGCTTGGAGGGACAGGGGGCGAGGAAACTGTTTTTT
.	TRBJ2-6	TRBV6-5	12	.	CASLGFANVLTF	TGTGCCAGCTTGGGGTTTGCCAACGTCCTGACTTTC
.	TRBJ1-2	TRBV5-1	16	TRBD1	CASSVSGTALNYGYTF	TGCGCCAGCAGCGTTTCCGGGACAGCTCTAAACTATGGCTACACCTTC
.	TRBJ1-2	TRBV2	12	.	CASSGGFKGYTF	TGTGCCAGCAGCGGGGGCTTCAAGGGCTACACCTTC
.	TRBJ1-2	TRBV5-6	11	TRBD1	CASSFDRAYTF	TGTGCCAGCAGCTTTGACAGGGCCTACACCTTC
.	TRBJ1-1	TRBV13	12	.	CASSLRNTEAFF	TGTGCCAGCAGCCTCCGGAACACTGAAGCTTTCTTT
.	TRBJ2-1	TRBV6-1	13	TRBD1	CASKRTGGNEQFF	TGTGCCAGCAAAAGGACAGGGGGCAATGAGCAGTTCTTC
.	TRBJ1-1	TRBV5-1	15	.	CASSARTTDESAAFF	TGCGCCAGCAGCGCACGCACCACGGACGAGTCCGCAGCTTTCTTT
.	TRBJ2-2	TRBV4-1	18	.	CASSQGGPGFANTGELFF	TGCGCCAGCAGCCAAGGAGGACCAGGGTTCGCGAACACCGGGGAGCTGTTTTTT
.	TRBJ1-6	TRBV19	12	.	CASSNWNSPLHF	TGTGCCAGTAGTAACTGGAATTCACCCCTCCACTTT
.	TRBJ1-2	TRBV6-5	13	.	CASRHRGGYGYTF	TGTGCCAGCAGGCATAGGGGTGGCTATGGCTACACCTTC
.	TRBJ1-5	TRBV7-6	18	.	CASSLGPRGRVSNQPQHF	TGTGCCAGCAGCCTCGGGCCCAGGGGAAGAGTCAGCAATCAGCCCCAGCATTTT
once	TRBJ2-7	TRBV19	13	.	CTSSIGDTYEQYF	TGTACCAGTAGTATTGGGGACACCTACGAGCAGTACTTC
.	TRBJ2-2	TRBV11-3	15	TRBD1	CASSLSSGGHGELFF	TGTGCCAGCAGCTTGTCCTCAGGGGGCCACGGGGAGCTGTTTTTT
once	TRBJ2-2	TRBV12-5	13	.	CASGLEQAGELFF	TGTGCTAGTGGTTTGGAACAGGCCGGGGAGCTGTTTTTT
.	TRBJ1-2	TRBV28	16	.	CASSHDTGPKSYGYTF	TGTGCCAGCAGCCACGATACAGGGCCCAAATCTTATGGCTACACCTTC
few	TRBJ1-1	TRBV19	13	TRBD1	CASKRQGYGVAFF	TGTGCCAGTAAGCGACAGGGGTATGGGGTAGCTTTCTTT
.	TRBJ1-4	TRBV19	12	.	CASSAANEKLFF	TGTGCCAGTTCGGCGGCTAATGAAAAACTGTTTTTT
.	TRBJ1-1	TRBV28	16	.	CASSLLVSPGNTEAFF	TGTGCCAGCAGCCTGTTGGTGAGCCCAGGCAACACTGAAGCTTTCTTT
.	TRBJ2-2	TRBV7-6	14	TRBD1	CATRDRGRTGELFF	TGTGCCACCCGGGACAGGGGGCGAACCGGGGAGCTGTTTTTT
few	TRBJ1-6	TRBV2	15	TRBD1	CASSERGGEHSPLHF	TGTGCCAGCAGTGAGAGAGGGGGCGAGCATTCACCCCTCCACTTT
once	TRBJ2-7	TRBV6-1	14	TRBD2	CASRDSGGASEQYF	TGTGCCAGCAGGGATAGCGGGGGGGCGTCCGAGCAGTACTTC
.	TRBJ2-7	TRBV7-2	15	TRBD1	CASSAFTTGGYEQYF	TGTGCCAGCAGCGCGTTTACGACAGGGGGCTACGAGCAGTACTTC
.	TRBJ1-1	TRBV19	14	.	CASSSQTGPTEAFF	TGTGCCAGTAGTTCCCAGACCGGGCCCACTGAAGCTTTCTTT
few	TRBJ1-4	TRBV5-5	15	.	CASSLLVIGQKKLFF	TGTGCCAGCAGCCTACTGGTCATCGGACAAAAAAAACTGTTTTTT
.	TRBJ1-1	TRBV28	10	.	CASRQNEAFF	TGTGCCAGCAGGCAGAATGAAGCTTTCTTT
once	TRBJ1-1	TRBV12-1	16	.	CASSPETPMTGTEAFF	TGTGCCAGCAGCCCCGAAACACCTATGACGGGTACTGAAGCTTTCTTT
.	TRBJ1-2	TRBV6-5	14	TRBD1	CASRDPTGYYGYTF	TGTGCCAGCAGAGATCCGACAGGGTACTATGGCTACACCTTC
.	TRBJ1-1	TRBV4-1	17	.	CASSPRAVGRFDTEAFF	TGCGCCAGCAGCCCCCGGGCCGTGGGACGGTTTGACACTGAAGCTTTCTTT